The clone carrying this TCR beta chain was seen more than once but under ten times. This record belongs to a study of cytomegalovirus exposure and HLA in healthy donors. Looking at the study overall: Membership in the Caucasian-associated ancestry cluster was found for about 80% of 300 to 400 genotyped donors.

These donors counted as nominally healthy when sampled, but unrecorded immune exposures were likely. PCR amplification relied on 60 Vbeta primers (plus 13 Jbeta primers). Profiled with immunoSEQ multiplex PCR; TCRdb holds only in-frame clones, not every one. The sample holds about 160,000 clones, about 77% seen once. CDR1 is MDHEN, CDR2 SYDVKM, per germline. There are 13 residues in the CDR3. V was clipped by 11 bases and J by 5 bases; unmatched bases: 9. Sequencing input: PBMCs. This clonotype was sampled from a young man in good health and CMV-seronegative. The chain joins TRBV28 to TRBJ1-5; 7 positions agree with TRBD1. CDR3 in DNA: TGTGCCCATAGACAGGGTGGGCATCAGCCCCAGCATTTT. It translates to CAHRQGGHQPQHF.